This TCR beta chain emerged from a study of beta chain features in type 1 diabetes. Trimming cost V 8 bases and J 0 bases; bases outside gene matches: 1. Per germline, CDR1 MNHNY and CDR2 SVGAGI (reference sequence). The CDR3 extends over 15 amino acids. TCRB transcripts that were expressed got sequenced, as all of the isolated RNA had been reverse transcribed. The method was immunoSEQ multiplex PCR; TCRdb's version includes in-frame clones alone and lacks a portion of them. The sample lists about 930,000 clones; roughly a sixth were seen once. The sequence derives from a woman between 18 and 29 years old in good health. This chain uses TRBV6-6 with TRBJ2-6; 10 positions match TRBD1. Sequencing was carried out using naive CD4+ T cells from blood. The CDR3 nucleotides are TGTGCCAGCCGGGACAGGGGCTCTGGGGCCAACGTCCTGACTTTC. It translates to CASRDRGSGANVLTF.